The clone carrying this T cell receptor (beta chain) was seen a few times. The target antigen is unknown. The sample originates from a study of tumor-infiltrating lymphocytes in primary liver carcinoma. Study-wide context: T1-T3 N0M0 was the stage of the tumors, which were roughly 4 to 11 cm across.

Study-wide results and caveats: No more than about 8-24% of top clones could be seen in all five tumor regions.

CDR1 and CDR2 (germline): MNHEY, SVGAGI. The CDR3 is made up of 16 amino acids. With 9 bases removed from V and 4 bases from J, the gap between germline ends came to 25 bases. Co-extracted RNA and DNA came from roughly 20-30 mg of unsorted bulk tissue. Researchers generated TCR beta cDNA from around 0.55 ug of total RNA, relying on a constant-region primer. Each TCR beta library was derived from three nested multiplex PCR rounds that employed slightly modified ARM-PCR. Rounds one and two of PCR, each of around 11 cycles, were primed with TRBV1-TRBV30 forward primers and a C-beta reverse primer. TCRdb ran MiXCR on the multiplex PCR reads and lists one entry per CDR3 protein. The data show 30,000 to 35,000 distinct CDR3 sequences, 70% to 80% seen once.

Sequenced material: liver tumor tissue from sampling region 5. Subset in this sample: tumor region T5, tumor centre. The clonotype comes from a man between 40 and 49 years old with primary liver carcinoma and hepatitis B virus infection. The chain uses TRBV6-5 and TRBJ2-7; a possible D gene is TRBD2 (5 bases). The CDR3 is CASGPGLAASFYEQYF. CDR3 DNA sequence: TGTGCCAGTGGGCCCGGACTGGCAGCATCCTTTTACGAGCAGTACTTC.